A selection of T cell receptor beta chains follows, all from one sample in a study of beta chain features in type 1 diabetes. Method: immunoSEQ multiplex PCR; TCRdb's copy keeps in-frame clones and lacks some. The sample carries about 290,000 clones, 7.5% to 9.5% recorded once. Sequencing input: central memory CD4+ T cells from blood. Receptors were obtained from a woman in her late teens or twenties in good health. Each CDR3 is given with its conserved first and last residue. A D gene is named only where the DNA matches it firmly. The size of a clone is reported for some rows only, either as once, few or many, or as a class for expanded clones.

J gene,D gene,V gene,CDR3 length,clone size,CDR3 DNA,CDR3 protein
TRBJ2-5,TRBD2,TRBV5-6,16,-,TGTGCCAGCAGCTTGGTTTTAGCGGGGGGCATAGAGACCCAGTACTTC,CASSLVLAGGIETQYF
TRBJ2-5,TRBD1,TRBV7-8,16,-,TGTGCCAGCAGCTTGAGGACAGGGGGTGCGCGCGAGACCCAGTACTTC,CASSLRTGGARETQYF
TRBJ2-1,-,TRBV19,15,few,TGTGCCAGTAGTATAATTAGGGGAACCTACAATGAGCAGTTCTTC,CASSIIRGTYNEQFF
TRBJ2-6,-,TRBV7-9,15,few,TGTGCCAGCAGCTTTCCGCGCTCTGGGGCCAACGTCCTGACTTTC,CASSFPRSGANVLTF
TRBJ1-1,-,TRBV11-2,14,-,TGTGCCAGCAGCCTCGCGGGCGAGGACACTGAAGCTTTCTTT,CASSLAGEDTEAFF
TRBJ2-2,-,TRBV2,13,few,TGTGCCAGCAGTGAGGGGAACACCGGGGAGCTGTTTTTT,CASSEGNTGELFF
TRBJ1-4,-,TRBV20-1,11,-,TGCAGTGCTAATTATCGGGAAAAACTGTTTTTT,CSANYREKLFF
TRBJ2-3,TRBD2,TRBV14,15,few,TGTGCCAGCAGTCGACTAGCGGGAGTCACAGATACGCAGTATTTT,CASSRLAGVTDTQYF
TRBJ2-2,-,TRBV29-1,16,-,TGCAGCGTGGGTTTCCAACAGGGCTTAAACACCGGGGAGCTGTTTTTT,CSVGFQQGLNTGELFF
TRBJ2-1,-,TRBV2,14,-,TGTGCCATCACTCGAGACAGGAGCTGGAATGAGCAGTTCTTC,CAITRDRSWNEQFF
TRBJ2-5,-,TRBV21-1,14,many,TGTGCCAGCACCGATTACAGGGGAGAAGAGACCCAGTACTTC,CASTDYRGEETQYF
TRBJ2-1,TRBD2,TRBV29-1,15,medium-sized,TGCAGCGTTGACCGCCCCGGGGGGGGGAGCAATGAGCAGTTCTTC,CSVDRPGGGSNEQFF
TRBJ2-5,-,TRBV6-1,12,few,TGTGCCAGCACGGGCCAGACAGAGACCCAGTACTTC,CASTGQTETQYF
TRBJ1-5,-,TRBV14,13,few,TGTGCCAGCAGCCGCAGCGGACGGTGGCCCCAGCATTTT,CASSRSGRWPQHF
TRBJ1-1,TRBD1,TRBV28,14,few,TGTGCCAGCGCGACTGGGGACAGTTTGACTGAAGCTTTCTTT,CASATGDSLTEAFF
TRBJ2-1,-,TRBV18,12,few,TGTGCCAGCTCACCATCCGGCAATGAGCAGTTCTTC,CASSPSGNEQFF
TRBJ1-6,-,TRBV5-4,13,few,TGTGCCAGCAGCACCAGGGTTAATTCACCCCTCCACTTT,CASSTRVNSPLHF
TRBJ1-5,-,TRBV6-5,13,-,TGTGCCAGCAGCCGAGACAGCTATCAGCCCCAGCATTTT,CASSRDSYQPQHF
TRBJ1-2,-,TRBV5-1,12,few,TGCGCCAGCAGCCCGGGGTCAGAGGGCTACACCTTC,CASSPGSEGYTF
TRBJ1-2,-,TRBV2,13,few,TGTGCCAGCAGAAGGGACATTAACTATGGCTACACCTTC,CASRRDINYGYTF
TRBJ2-3,TRBD2,TRBV28,14,-,TGTGCCGTCGAGGCGGGGGGAAGCACAGATACGCAGTATTTT,CAVEAGGSTDTQYF
TRBJ2-5,-,TRBV18,14,many,TGTGCCAGCTCACCACCCACGGGGGAAGAGACCCAGTACTTC,CASSPPTGEETQYF